This T cell receptor (beta chain) is drawn from a study of T-cell reconstitution after alpha-beta-depleted transplantation in children. The table lists this clonotype with many counts. The CDR3 totals 13 residues. Germline assignment: CDR1 LNHNV and CDR2 YYDKDF (reference sequence). V gave up 0 bases and J gave up 14 bases, with 14 bases separating them. A TCRbeta library incorporating unique molecular identifiers was prepared. TCRdb called the PCR reads again in MiXCR, with one record for every CDR3 protein. The table shows 350,000 to 450,000 distinct CDR3 sequences, with roughly 20% occurring only once.

The receptor was isolated from a human donor who donated a stem cell graft to a child with acute myeloid leukemia. Sample: PBMCs from the stem cell graft donor, taken from the stem cell graft. V and J are TRBV15 and TRBJ2-1; D is undetermined. The CDR3 spells CATSREVRQDEFF. As DNA, the CDR3 is TGTGCCACCAGCAGAGAGGTTCGGCAGGATGAGTTCTTC.